A selection of T cell receptor beta chains follows, all from one sample in a study of stem cell transplantation in POMP-related autoinflammatory disease. The protocol was immunoSEQ multiplex PCR, while the TCRdb copy is restricted to in-frame clones and leaves out a portion. The sample includes 25,000 to 30,000 clones, roughly four fifths seen only once; the top ten take around 2.5%. The source material was CD4+ T cells from PBMCs, sampled before stem cell transplantation. The receptor set was obtained from a human donor with POMP-related autoinflammation and immune dysregulation (PRAID). Both conserved end residues are part of each CDR3. D genes are given only for firm matches. The size of a clone is reported for some rows only, either as once, few or many, or as a class for expanded clones.

clone size,CDR3 length,J gene,D gene,V gene,CDR3 DNA,CDR3 protein
.,14,TRBJ2-5,.,TRBV2,TGTGCCAGCAGTGTCGACCCGTACCAAGAGACCCAGTACTTC,CASSVDPYQETQYF
.,14,TRBJ2-1,.,TRBV11-2,TGTGCCAGCAGCTTAGGGGCCCCGGTGAATGAGCAGTTCTTC,CASSLGAPVNEQFF
.,14,TRBJ2-5,TRBD1,TRBV13,TGTGCCAGCAGCGGGACAGGGGAGTGGGAGACCCAGTACTTC,CASSGTGEWETQYF
.,14,TRBJ1-1,.,TRBV30,TGTGCCTGGAGTCTGGCACCCCGCGGCACTGAAGCTTTCTTT,CAWSLAPRGTEAFF
.,16,TRBJ2-3,TRBD2,TRBV7-6,TGTGCCAGCAGCTTAGTCGGCGGGGGGGGCACAGATACGCAGTATTTT,CASSLVGGGGTDTQYF
.,14,TRBJ2-7,TRBD1,TRBV6-5,TGTGCCAGCGCTACGGACAGGGCTACCTACGAGCAGTACTTC,CASATDRATYEQYF
.,19,TRBJ2-7,TRBD2,TRBV4-1,TGCGCCAGCAGCCGCCTACCGGGACTAGCGACCATTCCCTCCTACGAGCAGTACTTC,CASSRLPGLATIPSYEQYF
.,15,TRBJ1-1,.,TRBV19,TGTGCCAGTACCGCTTTGCAAACGGCGGACACTGAAGCTTTCTTT,CASTALQTADTEAFF
.,12,TRBJ2-1,TRBD1,TRBV4-2,TGTGCCAGCAGCCAGGACAGGTTCGAGCAGTTCTTC,CASSQDRFEQFF
.,14,TRBJ2-1,TRBD2,TRBV5-1,TGCGCCAGCAGACTAGCGGGGGTGATAGGTGAGCAGTTCTTC,CASRLAGVIGEQFF
.,16,TRBJ2-3,TRBD2,TRBV5-1,TGCGCCAGCAGCTCAGACACTAGCGGAGGCACAGATACGCAGTATTTT,CASSSDTSGGTDTQYF
.,14,TRBJ1-4,.,TRBV11-2,TGTGCCAGCAGCTCACAGGGTATTAATGAAAAACTGTTTTTT,CASSSQGINEKLFF
.,15,TRBJ2-3,TRBD2,TRBV6-5,TGTGCCAGCAGTTCTTTGGGACTAGAACTAGATACGCAGTATTTT,CASSSLGLELDTQYF
.,13,TRBJ2-7,TRBD2,TRBV18,TGTGCCAGCTCACGCGGGACTAGCTACGAGCAGTACTTC,CASSRGTSYEQYF
few,13,TRBJ1-2,.,TRBV5-1,TGCGCCAGCAGCTTGCGAAGGGGCCATGGCTACACCTTC,CASSLRRGHGYTF
.,15,TRBJ2-7,.,TRBV9,TGTGCCAGTAGCGTATCCCCCAGGGGGGACTACGAGCAGTACTTC,CASSVSPRGDYEQYF